The clone carrying this TCR beta chain was observed once. These data come from a study of pediatric ulcerative colitis. One to two pinch biopsies were taken from the rectum during colonoscopy. The table came from immunoSEQ multiplex PCR; TCRdb's copy has only in-frame clones and leaves some out. The data show more than 10,000 clones, around 77% seen once. The germline V gene encodes CDR1 MNHEY and CDR2 SVGAGI. The V gene end was trimmed by 6 bases and the J gene end by 4 bases; junction bases not matched to a gene: 7. The CDR3 runs to 14 residues. The source of this sequence is a boy between 10 and 17 years old who was a control in a study of pediatric ulcerative colitis. The V gene is TRBV6-5, the J gene TRBJ2-3; TRBD2 matches 7 bases. The sequencing input was gut tissue. The CDR3 region is CASSRREVADTQYF. DNA of the CDR3: TGTGCCAGCAGCCGCCGGGAGGTGGCAGATACGCAGTATTTT.